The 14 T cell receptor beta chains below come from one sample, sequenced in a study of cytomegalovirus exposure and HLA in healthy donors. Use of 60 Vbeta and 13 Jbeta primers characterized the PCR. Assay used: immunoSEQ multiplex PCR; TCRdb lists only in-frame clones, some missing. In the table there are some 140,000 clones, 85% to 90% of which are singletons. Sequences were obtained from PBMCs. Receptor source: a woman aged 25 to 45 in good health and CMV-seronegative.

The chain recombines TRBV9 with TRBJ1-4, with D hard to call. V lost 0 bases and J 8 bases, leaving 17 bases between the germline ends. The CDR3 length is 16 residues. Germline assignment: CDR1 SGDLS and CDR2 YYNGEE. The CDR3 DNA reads TGTGCCAGCAGCGTAGGATCGTTGCACCGGGGAGAAAAACTGTTTTTT. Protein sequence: CASSVGSLHRGEKLFF. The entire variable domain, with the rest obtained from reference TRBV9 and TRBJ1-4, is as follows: DSGVTQTPKHLITATGQRVTLRCSPRSGDLSVYWYQQSLDQGLQFLIQYYNGEERAKGNILERFSAQQFPDLHSELNLSSLELGDSALYFCASSVGSLHRGEKLFFGSGTQLSVL.

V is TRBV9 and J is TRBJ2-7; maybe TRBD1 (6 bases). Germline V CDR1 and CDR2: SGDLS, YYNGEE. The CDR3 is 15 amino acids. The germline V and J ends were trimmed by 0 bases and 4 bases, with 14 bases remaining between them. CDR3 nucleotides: TGTGCCAGCAGCGTAGCTGGGGGACACCCATACGAGCAGTACTTC. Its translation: CASSVAGGHPYEQYF.

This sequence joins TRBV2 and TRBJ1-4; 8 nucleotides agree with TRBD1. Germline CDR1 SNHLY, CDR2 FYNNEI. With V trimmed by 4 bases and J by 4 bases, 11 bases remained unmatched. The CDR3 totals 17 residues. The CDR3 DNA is TGTGCCAGCAGTGTACCAACCCAGGGACAGGTTAATGAAAAACTGTTTTTT. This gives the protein CASSVPTQGQVNEKLFF.

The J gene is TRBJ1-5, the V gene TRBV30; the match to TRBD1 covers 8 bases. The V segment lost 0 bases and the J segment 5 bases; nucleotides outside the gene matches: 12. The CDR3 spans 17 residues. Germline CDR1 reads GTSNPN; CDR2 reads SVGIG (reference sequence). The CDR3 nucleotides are TGTGCCTGGAGTGTACAGACAGGGGATCTTCGCGATCAGCCCCAGCATTTT. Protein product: CAWSVQTGDLRDQPQHF. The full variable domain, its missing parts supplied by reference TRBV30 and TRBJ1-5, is SQTIHQWPATLVQPVGSPLSLECTVEGTSNPNLYWYRQAAGRGLQLLFYSVGIGQISSEVPQNLSASRPQDRQFILSSKKLLLSDSGFYLCAWSVQTGDLRDQPQHFGDGTRLSIL.

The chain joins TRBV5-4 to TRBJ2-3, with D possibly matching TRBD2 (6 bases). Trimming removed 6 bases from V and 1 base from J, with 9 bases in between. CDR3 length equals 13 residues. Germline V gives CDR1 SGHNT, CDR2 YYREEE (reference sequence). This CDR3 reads CASTRGGTDTQYF. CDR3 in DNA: TGTGCCAGCACCCGCGGGGGCACAGATACGCAGTATTTT.

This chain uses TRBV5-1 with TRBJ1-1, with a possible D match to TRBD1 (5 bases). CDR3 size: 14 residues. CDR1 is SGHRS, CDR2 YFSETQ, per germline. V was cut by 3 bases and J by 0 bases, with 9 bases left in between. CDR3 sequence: CASSYTGLNTEAFF. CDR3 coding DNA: TGCGCCAGCAGCTATACAGGTCTGAACACTGAAGCTTTCTTT.

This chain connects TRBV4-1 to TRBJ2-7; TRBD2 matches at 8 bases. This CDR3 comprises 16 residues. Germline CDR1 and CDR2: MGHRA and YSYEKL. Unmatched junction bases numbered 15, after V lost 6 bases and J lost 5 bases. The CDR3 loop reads CASSRDLGGGSDEQYF. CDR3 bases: TGCGCCAGCAGTCGGGACCTGGGCGGGGGGTCCGACGAGCAGTACTTC.

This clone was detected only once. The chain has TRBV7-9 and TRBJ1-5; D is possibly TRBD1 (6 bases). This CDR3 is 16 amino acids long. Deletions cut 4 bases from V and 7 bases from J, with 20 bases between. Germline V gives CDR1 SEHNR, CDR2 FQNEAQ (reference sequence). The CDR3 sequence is CASSSPTTGPHQPQHF. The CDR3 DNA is TGTGCCAGCAGCTCTCCAACTACAGGGCCCCACCAGCCCCAGCATTTT. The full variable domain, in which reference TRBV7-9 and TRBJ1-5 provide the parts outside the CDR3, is DTGVSQNPRHKITKRGQNVTFRCDPISEHNRLYWYRQTLGQGPEFLTYFQNEAQLEKSRLLSDRFSAERPKGSFSTLEIQRTEQGDSAMYLCASSSPTTGPHQPQHFGDGTRLSIL.

This CDR3 reads CASSLIRGSNQPQHF. CDR3 nucleotide sequence: TGTGCCAGCAGCTTAATTCGGGGGAGCAATCAGCCCCAGCATTTT. The chain couples TRBV7-3 to TRBJ1-5, with TRBD1 as a possible D gene (5 bases). The CDR3 is 15 amino acids. From germline, CDR1 is SGHTA and CDR2 FQGTGA. V dropped 1 base and J dropped 1 base, with 8 bases sitting between them.

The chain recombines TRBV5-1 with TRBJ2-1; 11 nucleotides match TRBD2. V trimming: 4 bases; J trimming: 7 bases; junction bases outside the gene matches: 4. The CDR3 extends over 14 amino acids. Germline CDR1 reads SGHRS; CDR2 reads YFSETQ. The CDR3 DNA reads TGCGCCAGCAGCCGGGCTAGCGGGGGGAATGAGCAGTTCTTC. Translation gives CASSRASGGNEQFF.

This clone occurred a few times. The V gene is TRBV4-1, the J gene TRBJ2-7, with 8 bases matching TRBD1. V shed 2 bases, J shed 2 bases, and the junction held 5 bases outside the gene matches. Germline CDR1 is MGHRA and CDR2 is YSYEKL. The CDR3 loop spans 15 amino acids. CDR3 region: CASSQRTGSAYEQYF. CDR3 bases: TGCGCCAGCAGCCAACGGACAGGGTCTGCCTACGAGCAGTACTTC.

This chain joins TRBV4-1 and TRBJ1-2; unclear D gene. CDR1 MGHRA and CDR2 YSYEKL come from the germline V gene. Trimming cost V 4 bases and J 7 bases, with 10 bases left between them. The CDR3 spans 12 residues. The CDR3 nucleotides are TGCGCCAGCAGCCCACCACCCGGTGGCTACACCTTC. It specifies CASSPPPGGYTF.

CDR3 bases: TGCGCCAGCAGCCAAGGTGAAGGGGAGGACCAAGAGACCCAGTACTTC. This gives the protein CASSQGEGEDQETQYF. V usage is TRBV4-1 and J usage is TRBJ2-5, with a possible D match to TRBD2 (6 bases). Germline V gene data show CDR1 as MGHRA and CDR2 as YSYEKL. The CDR3 extends over 16 amino acids. Trimming shortened V by 1 base and J by 0 bases, and 12 bases separated the two germline ends.

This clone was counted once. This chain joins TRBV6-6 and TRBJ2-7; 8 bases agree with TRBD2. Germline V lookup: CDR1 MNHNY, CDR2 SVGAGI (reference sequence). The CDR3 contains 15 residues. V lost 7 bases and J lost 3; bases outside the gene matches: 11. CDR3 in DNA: TGTGCCAGCACCCCTCGGGGGGGCATAATCTACGAGCAGTACTTC. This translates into CASTPRGGIIYEQYF.